These 7 T cell receptor beta chains were all obtained from the same sample, sequenced in a study of CDR3 diversity in severe acne. MiXCR was run by TCRdb on the PCR reads, yielding one entry per CDR3 protein. The sample shows roughly 93,000 distinct CDR3 sequences, approximately 49% of them seen only once. Sequencing was done on a sample of blood. Receptors were obtained from a male donor with severe acne vulgaris.

The chain is built from TRBV19 and TRBJ2-5; no reliable D call. V was clipped by 8 bases and J by 7 bases, with 14 bases between them. The CDR3 runs to 12 residues. Per germline, CDR1 LNHDA and CDR2 SQIVND (reference sequence). The CDR3 spells CASWHGLATQYF. CDR3 nucleotide sequence: TGTGCCAGTTGGCACGGGCTGGCGACCCAGTACTTC.

This rearrangement joins TRBV10-2 to TRBJ1-5; D is undetermined. The CDR3 runs to 15 residues. CDR1 and CDR2 (germline): WSHSY, SAAADI. V was shortened by 6 bases and J by 5 bases, with 17 bases between the two germline ends. The chain's CDR3 is CASSQDSTADQPQHF. The CDR3 DNA reads as TGCGCCAGCAGCCAAGATAGCACGGCAGATCAGCCCCAGCATTTT.

This clonotype has a count of ten or more. The rearrangement uses TRBV3-1 and TRBJ2-7, with TRBD1 matching 7 bases. V was clipped by 4 bases and J by 0 bases; unmatched bases: 3. Germline CDR1 and CDR2: LGHDT and YNNKEL (reference sequence). This CDR3 region has 14 residues. The CDR3 nucleotides read TGTGCCAGCAGCCTAGGGGGCTCCTCCTACGAGCAGTACTTC. The encoded protein is CASSLGGSSYEQYF.

The J gene is TRBJ2-5, the V gene TRBV19, with a weak D call TRBD1 (5 bases). Trimming took 1 base from V and 5 from J, leaving 8 bases between them. CDR1 and CDR2 from the germline V gene are LNHDA and SQIVND (reference sequence). This CDR3 region has 13 residues. The CDR3 nucleotides read TGTGCCAGTAGTATAGGGGGCATTGAGACCCAGTACTTC. Translating gives CASSIGGIETQYF. The full variable domain, with the rest looked up from reference TRBV19 and TRBJ2-5, is DGGITQSPKYLFRKEGQNVTLSCEQNLNHDAMYWYRQDPGQGLRLIYYSQIVNDFQKGDIAEGYSVSREKKESFPLTVTSAQKNPTAFYLCASSIGGIETQYFGPGTRLLVL.

The chain is built from TRBV12-5 and TRBJ2-7; 9 bases agree with TRBD2. CDR3 length: 16 residues. Germline assignment: CDR1 LGHNT and CDR2 FRNRAP. The CDR3 DNA follows: TGTGCCAGCAGTTGGGGAGCGGGAGGTACTTCCTACGAGCAGTACTTC. It encodes CASSWGAGGTSYEQYF.

The sample holds one count of this clonotype. The J gene is TRBJ2-5, the V gene TRBV24-1; D might be TRBD2 (6 bases). This CDR3 contains 16 residues. Germline V CDR1 and CDR2: KGHDR, SFDVKD. V dropped 1 base and J dropped 4 bases, with 15 bases sitting between them. CDR3 DNA sequence: TGTGCCACCAGTGATTTATCGGGGGAGCATCCAGAGACCCAGTACTTC. Its translation is CATSDLSGEHPETQYF.

This clonotype has only a few counts. The chain employs TRBV5-6 and TRBJ1-3; no reliable D call. This CDR3 region has 14 residues. Trimming removed 2 bases from V and 0 bases from J, with 6 bases in between. The germline V gene encodes CDR1 SGHDT and CDR2 YYEEEE. In DNA form, the CDR3 reads TGTGCCAGCAGCTTTACGGGCTCTGGAAACACCATATATTTT. Residues: CASSFTGSGNTIYF.